This TCR beta chain was recorded in a study of T cell responses to AZD1222 COVID-19 vaccine. The study's findings and limits: Females made up more of the donors, who were largely white British, and clonal diversity may have come out too low. Repertoire samples came only from after the peak T cell response. Spike-specific TCR repertoires showed rising breadth and depth after two AZD1222 doses.

Points on this clone: Its antigen is still unknown.

The ends were cut back, 2 bases at V and 6 bases at J, with 11 bases in the middle. The CDR3 consists of 14 residues. Germline V CDR1 and CDR2: MNHNS, SASEGT. Profiling relied on immunoSEQ multiplex PCR, and the TCRdb table lists in-frame clones only, not all of them. Counted here are roughly 100,000 clones, more than 75% occurring once; the ten biggest clones make up more than 2.5%. V and J are TRBV6-1 and TRBJ1-5; D perhaps matches TRBD1 (5 bases). The sequenced sample was peripheral blood, obtained 28 days after the second dose of the MenACWY control vaccine. This clonotype was sampled from an adult who received the MenACWY meningococcal vaccine as a control. CDR3 in DNA: TGTGCCAGCAGTGAACCGACAGACATTCAGCCCCAGCATTTT. Its protein product is CASSEPTDIQPQHF.